This entry features one T cell receptor (beta chain) sequence. Germline-derived CDR1 and CDR2 are GTSNPN and SVGIG (reference sequence). The CDR3 totals 13 residues. Profiled with immunoSEQ multiplex PCR; TCRdb holds only in-frame clones, not every one. The sample gives about 240,000 clones, more than 75% of which show up once; roughly 2.5% is in the top ten. The data derive from a study of cytomegalovirus exposure and HLA in healthy donors. Study overall: The 120 validation repertoires, a later analysis reported, used the same platform as the 600 to 850 repertoires from the first cohort.

The clonotype was recovered from a man younger than 35 in good health and CMV-seronegative. Sequencing was performed on PBMCs. The chain recombines TRBV30 with TRBJ1-2; D is possibly TRBD1 (5 bases). The CDR3 coding sequence is TGTGCGTCGTATCCGGGGGAAGTTAATGGCTACACCTTC. Protein product: CASYPGEVNGYTF.